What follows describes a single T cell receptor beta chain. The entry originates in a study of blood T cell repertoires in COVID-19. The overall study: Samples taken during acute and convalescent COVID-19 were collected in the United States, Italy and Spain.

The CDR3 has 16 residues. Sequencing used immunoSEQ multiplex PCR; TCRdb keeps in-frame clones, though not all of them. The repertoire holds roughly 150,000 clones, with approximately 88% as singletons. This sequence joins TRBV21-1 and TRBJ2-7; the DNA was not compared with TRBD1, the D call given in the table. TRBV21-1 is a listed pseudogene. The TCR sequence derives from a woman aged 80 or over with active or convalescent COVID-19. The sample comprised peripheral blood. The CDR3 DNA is TGTGCCAGCAGCAAAGCCACCGCAGGGGGCATCTACGAGCAGTACTTC. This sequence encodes CASSKATAGGIYEQYF.